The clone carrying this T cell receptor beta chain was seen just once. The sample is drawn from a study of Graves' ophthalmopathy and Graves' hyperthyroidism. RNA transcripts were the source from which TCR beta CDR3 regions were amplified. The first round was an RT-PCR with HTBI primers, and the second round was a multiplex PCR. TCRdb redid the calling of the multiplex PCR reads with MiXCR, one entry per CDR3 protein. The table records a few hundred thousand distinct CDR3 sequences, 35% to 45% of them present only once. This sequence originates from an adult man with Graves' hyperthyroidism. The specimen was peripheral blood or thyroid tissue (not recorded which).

CDR3 DNA: TGCAGCCAACCCGGGACGTACGAGCAGTACTTC. Amino acids: CSQPGTYEQYF. The rearrangement joins TRBV29-1 to TRBJ2-7; the D gene could be TRBD1 or TRBD2 (5 bases each). Germline CDR1 SQVTM, CDR2 ANQGSEA. The V end was cut by 8 bases, the J end by 4 bases, with 12 bases between. The CDR3 sequence is 11 residues long.